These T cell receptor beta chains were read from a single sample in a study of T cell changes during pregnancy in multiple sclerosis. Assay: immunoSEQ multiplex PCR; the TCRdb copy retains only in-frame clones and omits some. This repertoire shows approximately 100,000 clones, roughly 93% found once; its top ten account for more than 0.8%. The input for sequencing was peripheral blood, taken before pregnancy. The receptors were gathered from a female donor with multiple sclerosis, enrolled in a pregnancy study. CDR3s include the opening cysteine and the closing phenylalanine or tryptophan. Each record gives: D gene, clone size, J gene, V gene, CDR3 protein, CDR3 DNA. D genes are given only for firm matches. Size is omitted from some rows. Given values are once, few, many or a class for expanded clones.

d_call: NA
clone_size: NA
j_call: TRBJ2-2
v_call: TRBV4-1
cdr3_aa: CASSRLGGVGTGELFF
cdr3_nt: TGCGCCAGCAGCCGGCTAGGGGGAGTGGGTACCGGGGAGCTGTTTTTT

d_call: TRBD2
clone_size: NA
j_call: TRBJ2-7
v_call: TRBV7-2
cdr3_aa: CASSFLPGLAGGEQYF
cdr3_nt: TGTGCCAGCAGCTTTTTACCGGGACTAGCCGGGGGCGAGCAGTACTTC

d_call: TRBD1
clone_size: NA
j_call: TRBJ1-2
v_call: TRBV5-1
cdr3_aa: CASSLLTGVGYGYTF
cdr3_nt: TGCGCCAGCAGCCTTCTCACAGGGGTCGGCTATGGCTACACCTTC

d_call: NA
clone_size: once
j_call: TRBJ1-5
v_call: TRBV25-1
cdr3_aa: CASTTGYNQPQHF
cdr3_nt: TGTGCCAGCACAACAGGGTATAATCAGCCCCAGCATTTT

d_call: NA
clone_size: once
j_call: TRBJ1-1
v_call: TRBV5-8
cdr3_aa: CASSLVRGGNTEAFF
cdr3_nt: TGTGCCAGCAGCTTAGTTAGGGGCGGGAACACTGAAGCTTTCTTT

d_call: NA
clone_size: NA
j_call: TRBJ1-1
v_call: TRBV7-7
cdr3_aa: CASSKQVNTEAFF
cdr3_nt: TGTGCCAGCAGCAAACAGGTGAACACTGAAGCTTTCTTT

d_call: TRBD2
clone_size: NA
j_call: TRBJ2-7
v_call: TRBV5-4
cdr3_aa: CASSLSTSEGDEQYF
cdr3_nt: TGTGCCAGCAGCTTGTCAACTAGCGAAGGGGACGAGCAGTACTTC

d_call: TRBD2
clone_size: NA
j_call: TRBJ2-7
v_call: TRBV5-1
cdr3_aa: CASSAGTSGNYEQYF
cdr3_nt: TGCGCCAGCAGCGCCGGGACTAGCGGGAACTACGAGCAGTACTTC

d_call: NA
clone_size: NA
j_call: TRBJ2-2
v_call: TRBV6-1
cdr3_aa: CASSALGTGELFF
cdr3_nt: TGTGCCAGCAGTGCCCTCGGCACCGGGGAGCTGTTTTTT

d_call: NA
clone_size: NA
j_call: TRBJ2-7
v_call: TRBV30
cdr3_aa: CAWERQPYEQYF
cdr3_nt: TGTGCCTGGGAGAGACAACCCTACGAGCAGTACTTC

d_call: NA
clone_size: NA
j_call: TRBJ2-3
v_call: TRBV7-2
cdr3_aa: CASSPRPSGTDTQYF
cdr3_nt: TGTGCCAGCAGCCCGCGCCCTAGCGGCACAGATACGCAGTATTTT

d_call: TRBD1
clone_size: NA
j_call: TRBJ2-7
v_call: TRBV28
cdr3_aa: CVSVGQGAYEQYF
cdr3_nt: TGTGTCTCGGTAGGACAGGGGGCCTACGAGCAGTACTTC

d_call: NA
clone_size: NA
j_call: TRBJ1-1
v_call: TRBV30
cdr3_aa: CAWIRTEAFF
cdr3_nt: TGTGCCTGGATCAGGACTGAAGCTTTCTTT

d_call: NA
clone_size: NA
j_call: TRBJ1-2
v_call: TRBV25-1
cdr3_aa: CASNLAGSNYGYTF
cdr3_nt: TGTGCCAGCAACCTTGCCGGGTCAAACTATGGCTACACCTTC

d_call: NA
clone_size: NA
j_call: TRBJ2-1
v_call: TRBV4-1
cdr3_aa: CASSQTTGGSYNEQFF
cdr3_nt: TGCGCCAGCAGCCAAACAACGGGCGGGTCCTACAATGAGCAGTTCTTC

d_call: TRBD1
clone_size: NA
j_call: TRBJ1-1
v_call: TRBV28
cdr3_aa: CATGGEGAKAFF
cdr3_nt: TGTGCCACCGGAGGAGAGGGGGCAAAAGCTTTCTTT

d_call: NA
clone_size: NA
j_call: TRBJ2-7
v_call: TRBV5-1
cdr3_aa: CASSLGGWSSFHEQYF
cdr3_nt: TGCGCCAGCAGCTTGGGAGGGTGGAGCTCTTTCCACGAGCAGTACTTC

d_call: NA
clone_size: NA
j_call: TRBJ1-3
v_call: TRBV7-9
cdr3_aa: CASSLGGPGNTIYF
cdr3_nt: TGTGCCAGCAGCTTAGGGGGCCCTGGAAACACCATATATTTT

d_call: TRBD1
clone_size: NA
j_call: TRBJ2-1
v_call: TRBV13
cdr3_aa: CASSGGTGMPYNEQFF
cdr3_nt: TGTGCCAGCAGCGGGGGGACAGGGATGCCCTACAATGAGCAGTTCTTC

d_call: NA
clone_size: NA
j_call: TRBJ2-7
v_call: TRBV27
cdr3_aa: CASSLRRVRTYEQYF
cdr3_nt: TGTGCCAGCAGTCTCCGGCGGGTCCGCACCTACGAGCAGTACTTC

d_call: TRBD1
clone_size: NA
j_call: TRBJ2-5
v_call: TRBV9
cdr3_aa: CASSVADREAETQYF
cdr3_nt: TGTGCCAGCAGCGTAGCGGACAGGGAGGCGGAGACCCAGTACTTC

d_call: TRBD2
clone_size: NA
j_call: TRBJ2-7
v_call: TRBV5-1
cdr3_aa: CASSPATSGYEQYF
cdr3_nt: TGCGCCAGCAGCCCCGCGACTAGCGGCTACGAGCAGTACTTC

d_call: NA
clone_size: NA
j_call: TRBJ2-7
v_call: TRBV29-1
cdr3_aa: CSVELLGGEQYF
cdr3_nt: TGCAGCGTTGAGCTCCTCGGGGGCGAGCAGTACTTC

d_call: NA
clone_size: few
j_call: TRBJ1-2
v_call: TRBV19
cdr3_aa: CAASHSGFYGYTF
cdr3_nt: TGTGCCGCAAGCCACAGTGGGTTCTATGGCTACACCTTC

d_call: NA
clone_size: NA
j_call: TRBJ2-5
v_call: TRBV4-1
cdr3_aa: CASSPTQGGETQYF
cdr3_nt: TGCGCCAGCAGCCCAACACAGGGCGGAGAGACCCAGTACTTC

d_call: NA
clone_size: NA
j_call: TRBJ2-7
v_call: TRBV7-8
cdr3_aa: CASSLARTAIGEQYF
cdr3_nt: TGTGCCAGCAGCTTAGCGCGAACAGCAATCGGCGAGCAGTACTTC

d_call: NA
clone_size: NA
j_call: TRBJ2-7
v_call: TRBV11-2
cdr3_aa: CASSPRRGLRSYEQYF
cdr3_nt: TGTGCCAGCAGCCCCCGGCGAGGGCTTCGCTCCTACGAGCAGTACTTC

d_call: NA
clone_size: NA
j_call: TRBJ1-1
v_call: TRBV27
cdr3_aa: CASSRPAQGLTEAFF
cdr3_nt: TGTGCCAGCAGCCGACCGGCGCAGGGACTGACTGAAGCTTTCTTT

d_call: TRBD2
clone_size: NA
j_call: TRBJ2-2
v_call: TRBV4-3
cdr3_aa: CASSQATSDTGELFF
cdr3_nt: TGCGCCAGCAGCCAAGCGACTAGCGACACCGGGGAGCTGTTTTTT

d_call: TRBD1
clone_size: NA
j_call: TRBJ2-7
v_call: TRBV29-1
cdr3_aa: CSVFRGQGDYEQYF
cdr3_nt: TGCAGCGTTTTCCGCGGACAGGGGGACTACGAGCAGTACTTC

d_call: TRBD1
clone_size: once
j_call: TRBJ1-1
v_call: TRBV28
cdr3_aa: CASSDSDRVNTEAFF
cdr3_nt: TGTGCCAGCAGTGACTCGGACAGGGTGAACACTGAAGCTTTCTTT

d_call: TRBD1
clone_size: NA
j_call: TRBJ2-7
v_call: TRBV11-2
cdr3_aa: CASSLEVVRLGQGYYEQYF
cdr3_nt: TGTGCCAGCAGCTTAGAAGTGGTGCGCCTGGGACAGGGTTACTACGAGCAGTACTTC

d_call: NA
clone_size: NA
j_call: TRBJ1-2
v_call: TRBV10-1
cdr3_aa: CASSEQGNYGYTF
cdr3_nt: TGCGCCAGCAGTGAGCAGGGGAACTATGGCTACACCTTC

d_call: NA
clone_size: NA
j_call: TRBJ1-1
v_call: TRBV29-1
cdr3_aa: CSVLQGLNTEAFF
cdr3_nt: TGCAGCGTACTACAGGGATTGAACACTGAAGCTTTCTTT

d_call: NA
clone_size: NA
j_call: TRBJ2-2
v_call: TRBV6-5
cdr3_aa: CASSSYNTGELFF
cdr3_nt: TGTGCCAGCAGTTCCTACAACACCGGGGAGCTGTTTTTT

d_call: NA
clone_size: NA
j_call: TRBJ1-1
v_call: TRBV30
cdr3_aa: CAWKGGGGTEAFF
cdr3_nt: TGTGCCTGGAAAGGGGGGGGAGGCACTGAAGCTTTCTTT

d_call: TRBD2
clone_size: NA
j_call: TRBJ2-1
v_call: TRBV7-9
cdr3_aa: CASSFTSGIIHNEQFF
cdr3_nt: TGTGCCAGCAGCTTCACTAGCGGGATAATCCACAATGAGCAGTTCTTC

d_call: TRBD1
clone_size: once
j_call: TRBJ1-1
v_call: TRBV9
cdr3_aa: CASSPEGTGLVTEAFF
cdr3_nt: TGTGCCAGCAGCCCTGAGGGGACAGGGCTTGTAACTGAAGCTTTCTTT

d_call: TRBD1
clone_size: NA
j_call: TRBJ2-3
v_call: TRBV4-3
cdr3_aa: CASSQGQGSTDTQYF
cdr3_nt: TGCGCCAGCAGCCAGGGACAGGGAAGCACAGATACGCAGTATTTT

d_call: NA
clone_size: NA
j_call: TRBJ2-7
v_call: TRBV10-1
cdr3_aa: CASSFGLEQYF
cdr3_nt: TGCGCCAGCAGTTTCGGTCTTGAGCAGTACTTC

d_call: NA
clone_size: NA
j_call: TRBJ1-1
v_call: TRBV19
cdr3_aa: CASSITGLKTEAFF
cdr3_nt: TGTGCCAGTAGTATCACAGGGCTGAAAACTGAAGCTTTCTTT

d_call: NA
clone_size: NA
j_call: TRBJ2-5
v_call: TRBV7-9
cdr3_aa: CASSPGVVPPKETQYF
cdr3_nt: TGTGCCAGCAGCCCCGGTGTTGTCCCCCCAAAAGAGACCCAGTACTTC

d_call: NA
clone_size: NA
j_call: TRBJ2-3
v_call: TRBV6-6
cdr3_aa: CASSYSMAGTDTQYF
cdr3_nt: TGTGCCAGCAGTTACTCGATGGCGGGCACAGATACGCAGTATTTT

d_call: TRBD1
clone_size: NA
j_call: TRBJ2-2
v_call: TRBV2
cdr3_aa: CASRATGGDTGELFF
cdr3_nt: TGTGCCAGCAGAGCCACAGGGGGAGACACCGGGGAGCTGTTTTTT

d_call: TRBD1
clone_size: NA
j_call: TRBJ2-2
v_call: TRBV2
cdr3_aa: CASSTRTGGYTGELFF
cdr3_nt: TGTGCCAGCAGTACACGGACAGGGGGCTACACCGGGGAGCTGTTTTTT

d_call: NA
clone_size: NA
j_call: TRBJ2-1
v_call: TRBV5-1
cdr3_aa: CASSSISQGYQSSYNEQFF
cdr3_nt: TGCGCCAGCAGCTCGATCTCTCAGGGTTATCAAAGCTCCTACAATGAGCAGTTCTTC

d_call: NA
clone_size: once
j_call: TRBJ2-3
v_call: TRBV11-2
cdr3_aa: CASSSDVGITDTQYF
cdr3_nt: TGTGCCAGCAGCTCCGATGTCGGGATCACAGATACGCAGTATTTT

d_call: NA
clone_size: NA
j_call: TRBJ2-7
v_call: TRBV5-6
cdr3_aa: CASRWRDGPYEQYF
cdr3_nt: TGTGCCAGCAGGTGGAGGGACGGACCCTACGAGCAGTACTTC

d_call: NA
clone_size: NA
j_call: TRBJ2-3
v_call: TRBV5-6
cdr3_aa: CASSFSDTDTQYF
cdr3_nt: TGTGCCAGCAGCTTTAGCGACACAGATACGCAGTATTTT

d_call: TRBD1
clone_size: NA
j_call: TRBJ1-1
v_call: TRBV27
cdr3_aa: CASRIGTALNTEAFF
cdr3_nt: TGTGCCAGCAGGATAGGGACAGCCCTTAACACTGAAGCTTTCTTT

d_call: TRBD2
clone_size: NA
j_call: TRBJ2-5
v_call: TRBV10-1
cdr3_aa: CASSESKAGARETQYF
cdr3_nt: TGCGCCAGCAGTGAGTCGAAGGCGGGAGCGAGAGAGACCCAGTACTTC

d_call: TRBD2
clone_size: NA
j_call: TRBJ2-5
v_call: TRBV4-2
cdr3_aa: CASSQEGGGLEVAGTQYF
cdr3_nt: TGTGCCAGCAGCCAAGAGGGGGGGGGACTAGAGGTTGCGGGGACCCAGTACTTC

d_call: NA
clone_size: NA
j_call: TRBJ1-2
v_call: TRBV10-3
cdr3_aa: CAISETPGTRGIYGYTF
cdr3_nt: TGTGCCATCAGTGAAACGCCCGGGACTCGGGGGATCTATGGCTACACCTTC

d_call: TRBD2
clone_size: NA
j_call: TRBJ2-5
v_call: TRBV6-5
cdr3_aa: CASSPSGGEGETQYF
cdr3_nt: TGTGCCAGCAGTCCCAGCGGGGGGGAGGGAGAGACCCAGTACTTC

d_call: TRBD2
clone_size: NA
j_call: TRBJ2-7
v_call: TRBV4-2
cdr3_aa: CASSQESSGPYEQYF
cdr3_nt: TGTGCCAGCAGCCAAGAATCTAGCGGTCCCTACGAGCAGTACTTC

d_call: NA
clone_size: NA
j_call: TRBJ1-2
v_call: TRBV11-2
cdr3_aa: CASSLDRASYGYTF
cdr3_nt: TGTGCCAGCAGCTTAGACAGGGCTTCCTATGGCTACACCTTC

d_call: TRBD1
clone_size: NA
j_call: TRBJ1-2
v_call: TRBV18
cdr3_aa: CASSRIRDSRTGYTF
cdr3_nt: TGTGCCAGCTCACGGATCCGGGACAGTAGAACTGGCTACACCTTC

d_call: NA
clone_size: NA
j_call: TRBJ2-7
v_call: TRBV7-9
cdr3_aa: CASSWGVGELFNEQYF
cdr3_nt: TGTGCCAGCAGCTGGGGGGTGGGGGAACTTTTCAACGAGCAGTACTTC